The clone carrying this T cell receptor beta chain was counted at least ten times. Its cognate antigen is unknown. TCRdb ran MiXCR on the 5' RACE reads and lists one entry per CDR3 protein. Of about 460,000 distinct CDR3 sequences listed, roughly 5.2% are singletons. This record comes from a study of CD8 T cells in ankylosing spondylitis. The CDR3 is 15 residues long. Germline values: CDR1 SGHNT, CDR2 YYREEE (reference sequence). Trimming cost V 2 bases and J 2 bases, with 13 bases left between them. Study outcomes and limitations: It was reported that disease-linked clones were significantly enriched in matched ankylosing spondylitis synovial fluid. Peripheral blood held disease-linked clones only at relatively low frequency, and these were CD8+. Past studies reported some motif variants in reactive arthritis synovial fluid and blood. What appeared characteristic of ankylosing spondylitis blood was a TCR beta motif of several highly homologous variants.

This TCR came from a male donor with ankylosing spondylitis. The sequencing input was blood, either unsorted or a sorted T cell fraction (not recorded which). This chain joins TRBV5-4 and TRBJ1-2; unclear D gene. CDR3 region: CASSFPGEPNYGYTF. Here the CDR3 DNA reads TGTGCCAGCAGCTTCCCGGGCGAACCAAACTATGGCTACACCTTC.